This TCR beta chain originates from a study of blood T cell repertoires in COVID-19. Looking at the study overall: Acute and convalescent COVID-19 samples came from the United States, Italy and Spain. Sources were T cells, B-cell-depleted T cells, or PBMCs; the material itself was cDNA or gDNA.

In the source study's methods: Nucleated cell counts were estimated from reference gene primer amplification. Data came from immunoSEQ multiplex PCR; TCRdb stores just in-frame clones and leaves some out. The V and J calls and clone size come from that table; D and trimming were worked out from the DNA. The table lists 98,000 or so clones, 90% to 95% of them singletons, with 6% in the top ten. Sequenced sample: peripheral blood. The receptor's source is a human donor in a cohort sampled during active COVID-19.

The CDR3 region has the DNA TGTGCCAGCAGCTATCTAGCGGGAGGGCCAAGCGAGACCCAGTACTTC. Amino acids: CASSYLAGGPSETQYF. This chain uses TRBV5-4 with TRBJ2-5, with 12 bases aligning to TRBD2. Trimming took 3 bases from V and 5 from J; bases not matched to a gene: 8. CDR3 size: 16 residues. Germline loops: CDR1 SGHNT, CDR2 YYREEE (reference sequence).